The 18 T cell receptor beta chains below all came from one sample that was sequenced in a study of OX40 agonist ivuxolimab in advanced cancers. The table came from immunoSEQ multiplex PCR; TCRdb's copy has only in-frame clones and leaves some out. The sample holds some 30,000 clones, 75% to 85% seen once. The source material was CD4+ or CD8+ T cells sorted from blood, sampled in a trial of the OX40 agonist ivuxolimab. The receptors stem from an adult with an advanced solid tumor such as melanoma, head and neck, liver or kidney cancer.

The chain joins TRBV10-2 to TRBJ2-5; tentatively, D is TRBD1 or TRBD2 (6 bases each). V lost 0 bases to trimming and J lost 4 bases, with 9 bases between them. Germline assignment: CDR1 WSHSY and CDR2 SAAADI. CDR3 size: 14 residues. CDR3 sequence (DNA): TGCGCCAGCAGTGAGTCGGGGGGCCCAGAGACCCAGTACTTC. This sequence encodes CASSESGGPETQYF.

This chain joins TRBV6-1 and TRBJ2-5; 11 nucleotides align to TRBD1. The last part of the DNA fits TRBJ2-7 better; the J call may be wrong. This CDR3 has 13 residues. The germline CDR1 and CDR2 sequences are MNHNS and SASEGT. The CDR3 DNA reads as TGTGCCAGCTTGGGACAGGGGGCCTACGAGCAGTACTTC. Protein sequence: CASLGQGAYEQYF.

The chain uses TRBV5-1 and TRBJ1-1; D not resolved. V lost 4 bases to trimming and J lost 1 base, with 11 bases between them. This CDR3 is built from 14 residues. Germline V CDR1 and CDR2: SGHRS, YFSETQ. CDR3 bases: TGCGCCAGCAGCCCCTACATAGCGAACACTGAAGCTTTCTTT. The encoded protein is CASSPYIANTEAFF.

The V gene is TRBV5-1, the J gene TRBJ2-7, with D perhaps given as TRBD1 or TRBD2 (5 bases each). V lost 1 base to trimming and J lost 4 bases, with 12 bases between them. CDR1 SGHRS and CDR2 YFSETQ come from the germline V gene. This CDR3 comprises 14 residues. The CDR3 DNA follows: TGCGCCAGCAGCTTGACGACGGGACCTTACGAGCAGTACTTC. Amino acids: CASSLTTGPYEQYF.

The rearrangement uses TRBV5-1 and TRBJ1-2; 7 bases line up with TRBD1. J lost 7 bases, V lost 3 bases, and 12 bases had no gene match. This CDR3 is built from 15 residues. Germline V gives CDR1 SGHRS, CDR2 YFSETQ. CDR3 amino acids: CASSWTEGAKSGYTF. DNA for the CDR3: TGCGCCAGCAGCTGGACGGAGGGGGCTAAGTCTGGCTACACCTTC.

The chain uses TRBV19 and TRBJ1-5; D remains unclear. Germline loops: CDR1 LNHDA, CDR2 SQIVND (reference sequence). This CDR3 spans 15 amino acids. V lost 6 bases, J lost 1 base, and 13 bases lay in between. The CDR3 bases are TGTGCCAGTAGGGTGACGGGCGAGAGCAATCAGCCCCAGCATTTT. It codes for CASRVTGESNQPQHF.

This chain uses TRBV7-9 with TRBJ2-1; D not certain. The ends were cut back, 6 bases at V and 4 bases at J, with 7 bases in the middle. This CDR3 contains 12 residues. CDR1 SEHNR and CDR2 FQNEAQ come from the germline V gene (reference sequence). DNA for the CDR3: TGTGCCAGCAGTTTAACGTACAATGAGCAGTTCTTC. This codes for CASSLTYNEQFF.

The chain employs TRBV5-1 and TRBJ1-4; TRBD1 matches at 7 bases. V shed 5 bases, J shed 3 bases, and the junction held 7 bases outside the gene matches. This CDR3 spans 15 amino acids. Germline loops: CDR1 SGHRS, CDR2 YFSETQ. This CDR3 is CASRSGTASNEKLFF. CDR3 coding DNA: TGCGCCAGCAGAAGCGGGACAGCGTCTAATGAAAAACTGTTTTTT. Drawing the rest from reference TRBV5-1 and TRBJ1-4, the complete variable domain is KAGVTQTPRYLIKTRGQQVTLSCSPISGHRSVSWYQQTPGQGLQFLFEYFSETQRNKGNFPGRFSGRQFSNSRSEMNVSTLELGDSALYLCASRSGTASNEKLFFGSGTQLSVL.

The rearrangement links TRBV7-9 to TRBJ1-4, with D perhaps matching TRBD1 (5 bases). The CDR3 runs to 15 residues. With 1 base removed from V and 8 bases from J, the gap between germline ends came to 14 bases. Germline-derived CDR1 and CDR2 are SEHNR and FQNEAQ (reference sequence). CDR3 DNA sequence: TGTGCCAGCAGCTTAGAGGCAGGGCGGGACGAAAAACTGTTTTTT. Its translation is CASSLEAGRDEKLFF.

This clone was observed once. This chain connects TRBV27 to TRBJ2-7; no firm D call. This CDR3 spans 12 amino acids. Germline V CDR1 and CDR2: MNHEY, SMNVEV (reference sequence). The germline V and J ends were trimmed by 7 bases and 2 bases, with 9 bases remaining between them. CDR3 sequence: CASKGSPYEQYF. For the CDR3, the DNA is TGTGCCAGCAAAGGGTCCCCCTACGAGCAGTACTTC.

The chain recombines TRBV6-1 with TRBJ1-3; D may be TRBD1 (5 bases). With 4 bases removed from V and 4 bases from J, the gap between germline ends came to 14 bases. The CDR3 has 15 residues. Germline CDR1 MNHNS, CDR2 SASEGT. In nucleotides, the CDR3 is TGTGCCAGCAGTGCGTCGCGGACACGGGGAAACACCATATATTTT. This gives the protein CASSASRTRGNTIYF.

The J gene is TRBJ2-2, the V gene TRBV9; 7 nucleotides match TRBD1. The junction had 6 bases not matched to a gene; V was cut back by 7 bases and J by 0 bases. Germline-derived CDR1 and CDR2 are SGDLS and YYNGEE. This CDR3 contains 15 residues. CDR3 sequence (DNA): TGTGCCAGCTCAGACAGGGTCACGAACACCGGGGAGCTGTTTTTT. This sequence encodes CASSDRVTNTGELFF.

The gene calls are TRBV14 and TRBJ1-2; possible D gene TRBD1, 6 bases. This CDR3 is 15 amino acids long. Per the germline V gene, CDR1 is SGHDN and CDR2 is FVKESK. V was pared by 4 bases and J by 8 bases, with 20 bases between. Here the CDR3 DNA reads TGTGCCAGCAGCCTCCAGGGGAGGTTGCGAGGCGGCTACACCTTC. Translated, it gives CASSLQGRLRGGYTF.

The gene calls are TRBV5-1 and TRBJ2-7; 7 bases are a match to TRBD2. Trimming cost V 7 bases and J 5 bases; bases outside gene matches: 12. This CDR3 has 14 amino acids. Per the germline V gene, CDR1 is SGHRS and CDR2 is YFSETQ. The DNA of the CDR3 is TGCGCCAGCGGCGGGCAGGGAGGGATGGACGAGCAGTACTTC. As protein: CASGGQGGMDEQYF.

The chain uses TRBV29-1 and TRBJ2-2, with no clear D. CDR3 length equals 12 residues. V was shortened by 4 bases and J by 3 bases, with 6 bases between the two germline ends. Germline V gene sequence: CDR1 SQVTM, CDR2 ANQGSEA. The CDR3 region has the DNA TGCAGCGTTGTGGGGTACACCGGGGAGCTGTTTTTT. Translation gives CSVVGYTGELFF.

The chain couples TRBV6-1 to TRBJ1-2; 8 nucleotides match TRBD1. The CDR3 spans 17 residues. Per the germline V gene, CDR1 is MNHNS and CDR2 is SASEGT. V dropped 4 bases and J dropped 7; count of bases not matched to a gene: 17. CDR3 in amino acids: CASSGWDRRAIVGGYTF. Here the CDR3 DNA reads TGTGCCAGCAGTGGATGGGACAGGCGGGCTATAGTCGGTGGCTACACCTTC.

The CDR3 bases are TGCGCCAGCAGCCAAGATAGGACATACACCGGGGAGCTGTTTTTT. Protein product: CASSQDRTYTGELFF. This chain uses TRBV4-1 with TRBJ2-2; possible D gene TRBD1, 5 bases. CDR1 is MGHRA and CDR2 is YSYEKL in the germline V gene. The V and J ends lost 0 bases and 3 bases respectively, with 8 bases between them. CDR3 size: 15 residues.

V and J are TRBV11-1 and TRBJ1-1, with D tentatively TRBD1 (6 bases). V was pared by 6 bases and J by 2 bases, with 13 bases between. Germline lookup yields CDR1 SGHAT and CDR2 FQDESV (reference sequence). The CDR3 totals 14 residues. CDR3 loop: CASRTPGANTEAFF. Written as DNA, the CDR3 is TGTGCCAGCAGGACCCCAGGGGCTAACACTGAAGCTTTCTTT.